The 19 T cell receptor beta chains below were found in one sample sequenced in a study of blood T cell repertoires in COVID-19. Profiling relied on immunoSEQ multiplex PCR, and the TCRdb table lists in-frame clones only, not all of them. This sample yields 70,000 to 85,000 clones, of which roughly 82% are seen a single time; roughly 12% belongs to the top ten. Sequencing was carried out using peripheral blood. The receptors were sampled from a man older than 75 with acute or convalescent COVID-19.

This chain's CDR3 is CASSGPAGAGKTQYF. Here the CDR3 DNA reads TGCGCCAGCAGCGGGCCAGCGGGGGCGGGAAAGACCCAGTACTTC. This sequence joins TRBV5-1 and TRBJ2-5; TRBD2 matches 8 bases. V trimming: 4 bases; J trimming: 6 bases; junction bases outside the gene matches: 11. The germline CDR1 and CDR2 sequences are SGHRS and YFSETQ. The CDR3 extends over 15 amino acids.

The V gene is TRBV29-1, the J gene TRBJ2-2; possible D gene TRBD1, 6 bases. Trimming removed 6 bases from V and 0 bases from J, with 8 bases in between. The CDR3 runs 13 residues. Germline loops: CDR1 SQVTM, CDR2 ANQGSEA. The CDR3 protein is CSVGHSNTGELFF. CDR3 DNA: TGCAGCGTGGGACACTCGAACACCGGGGAGCTGTTTTTT.

V usage is TRBV19 and J usage is TRBJ1-4; D not resolved. Germline CDR1 is LNHDA and CDR2 is SQIVND (reference sequence). V dropped 3 bases and J dropped 4 bases, with 9 bases sitting between them. The CDR3 is 14 residues long. CDR3: CASSMGSFNEKLFF. CDR3 bases: TGTGCCAGTAGTATGGGCTCCTTTAATGAAAAACTGTTTTTT.

This clone was counted a few times. V is TRBV5-1 and J is TRBJ2-1; 7 bases agree with TRBD1. From germline, CDR1 is SGHRS and CDR2 YFSETQ. The length of the CDR3 is 16 residues. V trimming: 0 bases; J trimming: 3 bases; junction bases outside the gene matches: 6. As DNA, the CDR3 is TGCGCCAGCAGCTTGGAGGGGGACAGCCTCTACAATGAGCAGTTCTTC. Protein sequence: CASSLEGDSLYNEQFF.

The chain has TRBV4-1 and TRBJ1-2; 7 nucleotides match TRBD1. This CDR3 comprises 14 residues. Germline CDR1 reads MGHRA; CDR2 reads YSYEKL. J was trimmed by 6 bases and V by 2 bases; bases with no gene match: 6. CDR3 residues: CASSQTLDRNGYTF. DNA for the CDR3: TGCGCCAGCAGCCAAACCTTGGACAGGAATGGCTACACCTTC.

The chain carries TRBV5-1 and TRBJ2-7; 14 bases are shared with TRBD2. This CDR3 has 13 residues. Germline V gives CDR1 SGHRS, CDR2 YFSETQ. Losses at the gene ends were 7 bases for V and 5 bases for J; bases not matched to a gene: 2. CDR3 in DNA: TGCGCCAGCGGACTAGCGGGGGGTAACGAGCAGTACTTC. Translated, it gives CASGLAGGNEQYF.

The chain uses TRBV11-2 and TRBJ1-4; D possibly corresponds to TRBD1 (5 bases). This CDR3 region has 17 residues. CDR1 and CDR2 from the germline V gene are SGHAT and FQNNGV. With 1 base removed from V and 2 bases from J, the gap between germline ends came to 14 bases. The CDR3: CASSLGGRVTTNEKLFF. CDR3 coding DNA: TGTGCCAGCAGCTTAGGCGGCAGGGTGACGACTAATGAAAAACTGTTTTTT. The full variable domain, its missing parts supplied by reference TRBV11-2 and TRBJ1-4, is EAGVAQSPRYKIIEKRQSVAFWCNPISGHATLYWYQQILGQGPKLLIQFQNNGVVDDSQLPKDRFSAERLKGVDSTLKIQPAKLEDSAVYLCASSLGGRVTTNEKLFFGSGTQLSVL.

This chain links TRBV10-2 with TRBJ1-5; no reliable D call. Per germline, CDR1 WSHSY and CDR2 SAAADI. The CDR3 has 14 amino acids. The V end lost 1 base, the J end lost 1 base, and 5 bases lay between the germline ends. CDR3 protein: CASSEYGSNQPQHF. The CDR3 region has the DNA TGCGCCAGCAGTGAGTACGGGAGCAATCAGCCCCAGCATTTT.

The V gene is TRBV5-6, the J gene TRBJ1-6; 8 nucleotides align to TRBD1. Germline V gene lookup returns CDR1 SGHDT and CDR2 YYEEEE. This CDR3 comprises 14 residues. V shed 4 bases and J 10 bases; nucleotides not matched to a gene: 7. The CDR3 loop is CASSPTGVDSPLHF. The CDR3 region has the DNA TGTGCCAGCAGCCCGACAGGGGTAGACTCACCCCTCCACTTT.

The V and J genes are TRBV19 and TRBJ2-2; tentative D call: TRBD1 (6 bases). Trimming removed 3 bases at V and 1 base at J, with 9 bases between. The V gene's germline CDR1 is LNHDA and CDR2 SQIVND (reference sequence). This CDR3 comprises 15 residues. CDR3 sequence: CASSMWGQNTGELFF. The CDR3 region has the DNA TGTGCCAGTAGTATGTGGGGGCAGAACACCGGGGAGCTGTTTTTT.

This chain uses TRBV7-2 with TRBJ2-3; 13 positions agree with TRBD2. Germline V gene data show CDR1 as SGHTA and CDR2 as FQGNSA. The junction had 17 bases not matched to a gene; V was cut back by 0 bases and J by 5 bases. This CDR3 spans 21 amino acids. The CDR3 bases are TGTGCCAGCAGCTTAGCCCTCCTGACTAGCGGGGGGACTAAACGGGGAGATACGCAGTATTTT. This sequence encodes CASSLALLTSGGTKRGDTQYF.

The V call is TRBV28, the J call TRBJ1-5, with TRBD1 identical over 7 bases. The CDR3 totals 17 residues. Germline CDR1 is MDHEN and CDR2 is SYDVKM. V was pared by 2 bases and J by 1 base, with 8 bases of the junction left unmatched. CDR3 DNA sequence: TGTGCCAGCAGTTTAGGGAACAGGGGCGGAAGCAATCAGCCCCAGCATTTT. This gives the protein CASSLGNRGGSNQPQHF.

The V call is TRBV5-4, the J call TRBJ2-1; D uncertain. Germline CDR1 is SGHNT and CDR2 is YYREEE (reference sequence). V dropped 4 bases and J dropped 4 bases, with 9 bases sitting between them. The CDR3 extends over 13 amino acids. CDR3 in DNA: TGTGCCAGCAGCCAAATAACATACAATGAGCAGTTCTTC. It yields the protein CASSQITYNEQFF.

The chain is built from TRBV2 and TRBJ2-1; 7 nucleotides line up with TRBD1. The junction had 7 bases not matched to a gene; V was cut back by 6 bases and J by 2 bases. This CDR3 is built from 15 residues. From germline, CDR1 is SNHLY and CDR2 FYNNEI. The DNA of the CDR3 is TGTGCCAGCAGGAGAGAGACAGGGACCTACAATGAGCAGTTCTTC. Translating it yields CASRRETGTYNEQFF. The entire variable domain, with the rest obtained from reference TRBV2 and TRBJ2-1, is as follows: EPEVTQTPSHQVTQMGQEVILRCVPISNHLYFYWYRQILGQKVEFLVSFYNNEISEKSEIFDDQFSVERPDGSNFTLKIRSTKLEDSAMYFCASRRETGTYNEQFFGPGTRLTVL.

The rearrangement links TRBV5-1 to TRBJ1-3, with D possibly TRBD1 on 6 matching bases. CDR1 and CDR2 from the germline V gene are SGHRS and YFSETQ. The ends were cut back, 1 base at V and 0 bases at J, with 17 bases in the middle. This CDR3 region has 18 residues. The CDR3, as DNA: TGCGCCAGCAGCTTGACCAAGACAGGAACGAGCTCTGGAAACACCATATATTTT. This gives the protein CASSLTKTGTSSGNTIYF.

The chain has TRBV6-1 and TRBJ1-1, with D possibly being TRBD1 (6 bases). Germline V CDR1 and CDR2: MNHNS, SASEGT. Deletions cut 0 bases from V and 5 bases from J, with 13 bases between. The CDR3 is 15 amino acids. The CDR3 reads CASSEAYRVRTEAFF. The CDR3 nucleotides read TGTGCCAGCAGTGAAGCTTACAGGGTGAGGACTGAAGCTTTCTTT.

This clone was observed once. The rearrangement joins TRBV4-1 to TRBJ2-2; a weak D match, TRBD1 (5 bases). Per germline, CDR1 MGHRA and CDR2 YSYEKL. V gave up 1 base and J gave up 1 base, with 13 bases separating them. There are 17 residues in the CDR3. The DNA of the CDR3 is TGCGCCAGCAGCCAAGCAGGGCAGACAATGAACACCGGGGAGCTGTTTTTT. It is translated as CASSQAGQTMNTGELFF.

The chain uses TRBV9 and TRBJ2-1; D is possibly TRBD1 (5 bases). CDR3 size: 14 residues. The V gene's germline CDR1 is SGDLS and CDR2 YYNGEE. V lost 1 base and J lost 6, with 11 bases in between. In nucleotides, the CDR3 is TGTGCCAGCAGCGTAACAGGCACTGGCAATGAGCAGTTCTTC. Translation: CASSVTGTGNEQFF.

The rearrangement links TRBV30 to TRBJ1-5; TRBD1 aligns across 11 bases. The germline V gene has CDR1 GTSNPN and CDR2 SVGIG (reference sequence). V shed 0 bases, J shed 6 bases, and the junction held 4 bases outside the gene matches. This CDR3 has 15 residues. CDR3 coding DNA: TGTGCCTGGAGTGTGGACAGGGGGCTGGGTCAGCCCCAGCATTTT. Translated, it gives CAWSVDRGLGQPQHF.